Each of the 27 T cell receptor beta chains below was sequenced from the same sample in a study of blood T cell repertoires in COVID-19. Assay: immunoSEQ multiplex PCR; the TCRdb copy retains only in-frame clones and omits some. The sample includes approximately 260,000 clones, under 90% of them seen just once. Sequenced input: peripheral blood. Every receptor here comes from a man aged 45-60 years with acute or convalescent COVID-19.

This chain links TRBV7-3 with TRBJ1-1; 7 bases match TRBD1. Germline lookup yields CDR1 SGHTA and CDR2 FQGTGA. The CDR3 extends over 17 amino acids. V trimming: 1 base; J trimming: 3 bases; junction bases outside the gene matches: 11. The CDR3 DNA reads TGTGCCAGCAGCTTAAAAGGGGGCGCCGGGTCGCACACTGAAGCTTTCTTT. This translates into CASSLKGGAGSHTEAFF.

The chain couples TRBV9 to TRBJ2-7; possibly TRBD2 for D (5 bases). This CDR3 spans 15 amino acids. Germline V gene lookup returns CDR1 SGDLS and CDR2 YYNGEE. Deletions cut 6 bases from V and 4 bases from J, with 20 bases between. CDR3 DNA sequence: TGTGCCAGCACCACAAACGAGGGCAGCGGTTACGAGCAGTACTTC. Protein: CASTTNEGSGYEQYF.

The chain carries TRBV5-1 and TRBJ1-1, with 10 bases aligning to TRBD1. Germline CDR1 and CDR2: SGHRS and YFSETQ. Germline trimming cut 2 bases from V and 11 bases from J; bases unmatched to any gene: 12. The CDR3 consists of 15 residues. CDR3 loop: CASSFSPGQGIEAFF. CDR3 in DNA: TGCGCCAGCAGCTTTTCTCCGGGACAGGGGATAGAGGCTTTCTTT. Based on the CDR3 plus reference TRBV5-1 and TRBJ1-1, the full variable domain is KAGVTQTPRYLIKTRGQQVTLSCSPISGHRSVSWYQQTPGQGLQFLFEYFSETQRNKGNFPGRFSGRQFSNSRSEMNVSTLELGDSALYLCASSFSPGQGIEAFFGQGTRLTVV.

This clone occurred a few times. The V gene is TRBV15, the J gene TRBJ2-5; no definite D call. The V end lost 1 base, the J end lost 5 bases, and 14 bases lay between the germline ends. CDR3 length equals 15 residues. The V gene's germline CDR1 is LNHNV and CDR2 YYDKDF (reference sequence). The CDR3 sequence: CATSRVNPRQETQYF. CDR3 DNA sequence: TGTGCCACCAGCAGAGTAAACCCCAGGCAGGAGACCCAGTACTTC.

The V call is TRBV9, the J call TRBJ2-1, with 12 nucleotides matching TRBD2. Germline-derived CDR1 and CDR2 are SGDLS and YYNGEE. J was trimmed by 7 bases and V by 2 bases; bases with no gene match: 4. This CDR3 is 15 amino acids long. The CDR3 here is CASSVLAGGLNEQFF. The CDR3 bases are TGTGCCAGCAGCGTGCTAGCGGGGGGGCTAAATGAGCAGTTCTTC.

The chain carries TRBV6-1 and TRBJ1-5; a weak D match, TRBD1 (5 bases). CDR1 MNHNS and CDR2 SASEGT come from the germline V gene. Trimming removed 3 bases from V and 4 bases from J, with 19 bases in between. The CDR3 length is 17 residues. In DNA form, the CDR3 reads TGTGCCAGCAGTGAGGACACCCTTCCGTTGGTGAATCAGCCCCAGCATTTT. Translation gives CASSEDTLPLVNQPQHF.

The chain is built from TRBV25-1 and TRBJ2-2, with TRBD1 identical over 10 bases. J lost 6 bases, V lost 6 bases, and 13 bases had no gene match. From germline, CDR1 is MGHDK and CDR2 SYGVNS. The CDR3 totals 17 residues. The CDR3 is CASRGFGTGVFAGELFF. In DNA form, the CDR3 reads TGTGCCAGCAGGGGTTTCGGGACAGGGGTTTTCGCCGGGGAGCTGTTTTTT.

V usage is TRBV5-5 and J usage is TRBJ2-3; TRBD2 matches at 8 bases. This CDR3 has 17 amino acids. The V and J ends lost 4 bases and 0 bases, in that order; junction bases with no gene match: 10. Germline CDR1 SGHKS, CDR2 YYEKEE (reference sequence). CDR3 protein: CASSRISGGQSTDTQYF. CDR3 nucleotides: TGTGCCAGCAGCCGGATAAGCGGGGGCCAGAGCACAGATACGCAGTATTTT.

Here the CDR3 DNA reads TGTGCCAGCAGTGATCCGATGAGCTCCTACAATGAGCAGTTCTTC. Translation gives CASSDPMSSYNEQFF. The chain joins TRBV25-1 to TRBJ2-1, with D uncertain. Trimming took 3 bases from V and 0 from J, leaving 9 bases between them. The CDR3 runs 15 residues. In germline, CDR1 is MGHDK, CDR2 SYGVNS. Using reference TRBV25-1 and TRBJ2-1 for the parts outside the CDR3, the full variable domain is EADIYQTPRYLVIGTGKKITLECSQTMGHDKMYWYQQDPGMELHLIHYSYGVNSTEKGDLSSESTVSRIRTEHFPLTLESARPSHTSQYLCASSDPMSSYNEQFFGPGTRLTVL.

V and J are TRBV19 and TRBJ1-4; 7 nucleotides align to TRBD1. This CDR3 is 16 amino acids long. Germline V gene sequence: CDR1 LNHDA, CDR2 SQIVND (reference sequence). V was clipped by 1 base and J by 5 bases; unmatched bases: 7. CDR3 bases: TGTGCCAGTAGTATAGTACGGACAGGAGGCAATGAAAAACTGTTTTTT. Translated, it gives CASSIVRTGGNEKLFF.

The chain employs TRBV27 and TRBJ2-3; D remains ambiguous. V gave up 3 bases and J gave up 5 bases, with 15 bases separating them. The CDR3 runs to 15 residues. Germline V CDR1 and CDR2: MNHEY, SMNVEV (reference sequence). The CDR3 DNA sequence: TGTGCCAGCAGTTTCAGGCAGTCGAACCTAGATACGCAGTATTTT. Protein sequence: CASSFRQSNLDTQYF.

The J gene is TRBJ1-4, the V gene TRBV11-2, with no clear D. This CDR3 comprises 17 residues. CDR1 is SGHAT and CDR2 is FQNNGV in the germline V gene. V lost 1 base, J lost 3 bases, and 15 bases lay in between. The CDR3 sequence is CASSLGRHRNANEKLFF. DNA of the CDR3: TGTGCCAGCAGCTTAGGCAGGCATCGGAACGCTAATGAAAAACTGTTTTTT.

The rearrangement links TRBV10-2 to TRBJ1-5; TRBD1 matches at 7 bases. Per germline, CDR1 WSHSY and CDR2 SAAADI. J lost 5 bases, V lost 3 bases, and 1 base had no gene match. The CDR3 sequence is 13 residues long. CDR3 in amino acids: CASSEGGDQPQHF. Written as DNA, the CDR3 is TGCGCCAGCAGTGAAGGGGGCGATCAGCCCCAGCATTTT.

V usage is TRBV15 and J usage is TRBJ2-7; TRBD2 agrees at 15 bases. The CDR3 extends over 18 amino acids. Trimming cost V 1 base and J 1 base; bases outside gene matches: 5. Germline CDR1 is LNHNV and CDR2 is YYDKDF (reference sequence). The CDR3 region has the DNA TGTGCCACCAGCAGAGGGACTAGCGGGGGGGCACTTTCCTACGAGCAGTACTTC. This translates into CATSRGTSGGALSYEQYF.

The gene calls are TRBV5-4 and TRBJ2-2; 10 nucleotides line up with TRBD1. In germline, CDR1 is SGHNT, CDR2 YYREEE (reference sequence). Unmatched junction bases numbered 11, after V lost 3 bases and J lost 3 bases. The CDR3 extends over 18 amino acids. CDR3 nucleotide sequence: TGTGCCAGCAGCTCTTTGCTGGCGGGGACAGGGGACACCGGGGAGCTGTTTTTT. It translates to CASSSLLAGTGDTGELFF.

The V call is TRBV10-1, the J call TRBJ1-5; no firm D call. The CDR3 is 19 amino acids. Trimming cost V 4 bases and J 0 bases, with 22 bases left between them. The germline gives CDR1 WNHNN, CDR2 SYGVQD (reference sequence). CDR3 DNA sequence: TGCGCCAGCAGTGTGGTCCGTTTCCGGGTTCAAGATAGCAATCAGCCCCAGCATTTT. As protein: CASSVVRFRVQDSNQPQHF.

The chain has TRBV6-5 and TRBJ2-7; the match to TRBD2 covers 7 bases. Germline CDR1 reads MNHEY; CDR2 reads SVGAGI. V shed 5 bases and J 3 bases; nucleotides not matched to a gene: 4. CDR3 size: 13 residues. CDR3 DNA: TGTGCCAGCAGTATAACGGGGGGCTACGAGCAGTACTTC. Its translation is CASSITGGYEQYF.

The chain links TRBV11-3 to TRBJ2-2; D unclear. Deletions cut 5 bases from V and 0 bases from J, with 4 bases between. Germline V gives CDR1 SGHNT, CDR2 YENEEA. This CDR3 has 13 residues. CDR3 sequence (DNA): TGTGCCAGCAGCGTCACGAACACCGGGGAGCTGTTTTTT. This gives the protein CASSVTNTGELFF.

The gene calls are TRBV18 and TRBJ1-2; tentatively, D is TRBD1 (6 bases). The CDR3 is 14 residues long. The germline V gene has CDR1 KGHSH and CDR2 LQKENI. Trimming pared 3 bases from V and 4 bases from J, leaving 12 bases between. This CDR3 reads CASSPGQILYGYTF. CDR3 nucleotide sequence: TGTGCCAGCTCACCGGGACAAATTCTCTATGGCTACACCTTC.

The chain employs TRBV7-3 and TRBJ2-1; D is perhaps TRBD1 (6 bases). The germline gives CDR1 SGHTA, CDR2 FQGTGA. The CDR3 is made up of 15 amino acids. V was clipped by 5 bases and J by 4 bases, with 15 bases between them. The CDR3 nucleotides are TGTGCCAGCAGCCAATGGGGGACATCATACAATGAGCAGTTCTTC. The encoded protein is CASSQWGTSYNEQFF. The variable domain in full, with the rest retrieved from reference TRBV7-3 and TRBJ2-1, is GAGVSQTPSNKVTEKGKYVELRCDPISGHTALYWYRQSLGQGPEFLIYFQGTGAADDSGLPNDRFFAVRPEGSVSTLKIQRTERGDSAVYLCASSQWGTSYNEQFFGPGTRLTVL.

J is TRBJ2-7 and V is TRBV7-8; 9 bases match TRBD1. With 5 bases clipped from V and 0 bases from J, the junction kept 8 bases outside the gene matches. Germline CDR1 reads SGHVS; CDR2 reads FQNEAQ. The CDR3 extends over 16 amino acids. CDR3 nucleotide sequence: TGTGCCAGCAGCCCGACCGGGACAGGGTTCTCCTACGAGCAGTACTTC. It specifies CASSPTGTGFSYEQYF.

This clone turned up a few times. The chain uses TRBV14 and TRBJ2-7, with a weak D call TRBD1 (6 bases). There are 13 residues in the CDR3. The germline V and J ends were trimmed by 4 bases and 2 bases, with 9 bases remaining between them. Germline CDR1 SGHDN, CDR2 FVKESK. DNA of the CDR3: TGTGCCAGCAGCCCCACAGGGCCCTACGAGCAGTACTTC. The encoded protein is CASSPTGPYEQYF.

The gene calls are TRBV19 and TRBJ1-2; 8 bases align to TRBD1. V lost 6 bases, J lost 4 bases, and 7 bases stayed unmatched. Per the germline V gene, CDR1 is LNHDA and CDR2 is SQIVND (reference sequence). This CDR3 has 14 residues. The CDR3 here is CASRDREAGYGYTF. CDR3 coding DNA: TGTGCCAGTAGGGACAGGGAGGCCGGCTATGGCTACACCTTC.

This rearrangement joins TRBV6-5 to TRBJ1-1; D uncertain. The V and J ends lost 5 bases and 7 bases respectively, with 11 bases between them. Germline V CDR1 and CDR2: MNHEY, SVGAGI. The CDR3 contains 12 residues. CDR3 protein: CASSRSFVEAFF. The CDR3 DNA sequence: TGTGCCAGCAGTCGGAGTTTTGTTGAAGCTTTCTTT.

This chain links TRBV10-3 with TRBJ1-2, with D perhaps TRBD1 (6 bases). This CDR3 is built from 13 residues. Germline V gene sequence: CDR1 ENHRY, CDR2 SYGVKD. The V end was cut by 6 bases, the J end by 2 bases, with 10 bases between. CDR3 region: CAISSDRNYGYTF. In nucleotides, the CDR3 is TGTGCCATCAGCAGCGACAGGAACTATGGCTACACCTTC.

This clone was seen once. The rearrangement uses TRBV9 and TRBJ1-5, with no clear D. V was trimmed by 3 bases and J by 6 bases, leaving 10 bases between them. The CDR3 spans 13 residues. Germline CDR1 reads SGDLS; CDR2 reads YYNGEE. In DNA, the CDR3 is TGTGCCAGCAGCGGGCCAGAACCTCAGCCCCAGCATTTT. Its protein is CASSGPEPQPQHF.

The chain carries TRBV12-3 or TRBV12-4 and TRBJ2-7; D ambiguous. Trimming stripped 5 bases from V and 3 bases from J, with 8 bases between. CDR3 length: 12 amino acids. The CDR3 nucleotides are TGTGCCAGCAGTCCTACGAACTACGAGCAGTACTTC. Its protein product is CASSPTNYEQYF.